This T cell receptor beta chain was documented in a study of blood T cell repertoires in COVID-19. The wider study: COVID-19 samples collected from the United States, Italy and Spain covered acute and convalescent phases. In each case, the material was cDNA or gDNA derived from T cells, B-cell-depleted T cells, or PBMCs.

Trimming shortened V by 3 bases and J by 3 bases, and 21 bases separated the two germline ends. CDR1 and CDR2 (germline): MDHEN, SYDVKM. The CDR3 is 18 amino acids. This clone has only one observation. How the authors handled the data: Reference gene primer amplification yielded estimated nucleated cell counts. Profiled with immunoSEQ multiplex PCR; TCRdb holds only in-frame clones, not every one. V and J calls and clone size come straight from that table; D and trimming were deduced from the DNA. The sample has 250,000 to 350,000 clones, 75% to 95% seen once. Sequenced: peripheral blood. This chain links TRBV28 with TRBJ1-3; unclear D gene. The receptor's source is a woman aged 25 to 39 with COVID-19, enrolled during active disease. The DNA of the CDR3 is TGTGCCAGCAGTTTCCCATCATCCGAGGAGGGAATTGGAAACACCATATATTTT. Protein product: CASSFPSSEEGIGNTIYF.